One T cell receptor beta chain is described in this entry. TCRdb keeps only in-frame clones here, not all; method: immunoSEQ multiplex PCR. The profile shows roughly 50,000 clones, 84% of them singletons. Germline assignment: CDR1 LGHNA and CDR2 YSLEER. This CDR3 has 15 residues. The V end was cut by 2 bases, the J end by 0 bases, with 8 bases between. The study gave focal radiation plus ipilimumab CTLA-4 blockade to patients with chemo-refractory metastatic non-small-cell lung cancer. These data originate in a study of radiotherapy plus CTLA-4 blockade in lung cancer. This receptor was taken from a human donor with non-small cell lung cancer whose response to radiotherapy plus ipilimumab could not be evaluated. The sequenced sample was peripheral blood, obtained from a patient treated with radiotherapy plus ipilimumab. This chain connects TRBV4-3 to TRBJ2-1; tentatively, D is TRBD2 (5 bases). The CDR3 is CASSQLSGSYNEQFF. The CDR3 region has the DNA TGCGCCAGCAGCCAACTGAGCGGCTCCTACAATGAGCAGTTCTTC.